These T cell receptor beta chains were read from a single sample in a study of blood T cell repertoires in COVID-19. Sequencing used immunoSEQ multiplex PCR; TCRdb keeps in-frame clones, though not all of them. The top ten hold roughly 10% of the sample, which has more than 350,000 clones, approximately 87% seen once. Sample: PBMCs or T cells enriched from blood (not recorded which). These TCRs come from a woman aged 45-65 years who had recovered from COVID-19. CDR3s include the opening cysteine and the closing phenylalanine or tryptophan. The order of the fields is J gene, D gene, V gene, CDR3 protein, CDR3 DNA. D genes are given only for firm matches.

>TRBJ1-3|.|TRBV18
CASSPGLGNTIYF
TGTGCCAGCTCACCAGGACTTGGAAACACCATATATTTT
>TRBJ1-2|TRBD1|TRBV10-3
CAISVGGKYGYTF
TGTGCCATCAGTGTAGGGGGCAAGTATGGCTACACCTTC
>TRBJ2-7|.|TRBV27
CASSQGGYEQYF
TGTGCCAGCAGTCAAGGGGGATACGAGCAGTACTTC
>TRBJ2-1|.|TRBV9
CASSVGNRGTYNEQFF
TGTGCCAGCAGCGTAGGGAATCGGGGGACCTACAATGAGCAGTTCTTC
>TRBJ2-3|.|TRBV7-6
CASSLMGGGTSTDTQYF
TGTGCCAGCAGCTTAATGGGAGGGGGAACTAGCACAGATACGCAGTATTTT
>TRBJ2-7|.|TRBV5-1
CASSRGGGMTYEQYF
TGCGCCAGCAGCAGAGGGGGCGGGATGACCTACGAGCAGTACTTC
>TRBJ1-2|.|TRBV28
CASSRSGGVANYGYTF
TGTGCCAGCAGCCGGTCCGGGGGGGTAGCTAACTATGGCTACACCTTC
>TRBJ2-5|.|TRBV6-5
CASGTPGWETQYF
TGTGCCAGCGGGACACCTGGTTGGGAGACCCAGTACTTC
>TRBJ1-1|.|TRBV6-2/TRBV6-3
CASSWSVQTEAFF
TGTGCCAGCAGTTGGAGTGTCCAGACTGAAGCTTTCTTT
>TRBJ2-7|.|TRBV6-5
CASSYSQGSRDEQYF
TGTGCCAGCAGTTACTCGCAGGGTTCGAGAGACGAGCAGTACTTC